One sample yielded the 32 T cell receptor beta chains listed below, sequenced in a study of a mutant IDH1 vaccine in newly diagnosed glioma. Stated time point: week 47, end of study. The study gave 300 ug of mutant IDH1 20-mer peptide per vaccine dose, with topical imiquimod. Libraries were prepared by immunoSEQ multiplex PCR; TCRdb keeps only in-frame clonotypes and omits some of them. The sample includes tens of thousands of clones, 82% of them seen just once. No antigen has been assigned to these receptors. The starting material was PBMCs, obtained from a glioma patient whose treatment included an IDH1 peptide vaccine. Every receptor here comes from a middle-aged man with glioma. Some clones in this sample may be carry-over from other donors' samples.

The CDR3: CASSASAGYGYTF. The CDR3 DNA reads as TGTGCCAGTAGTGCCTCCGCGGGCTATGGCTACACCTTC. The chain carries TRBV19 and TRBJ1-2; D gene ambiguous. CDR1 and CDR2 from the germline V gene are LNHDA and SQIVND (reference sequence). CDR3 length equals 13 residues. V was trimmed by 5 bases and J by 4 bases, leaving 11 bases between them.

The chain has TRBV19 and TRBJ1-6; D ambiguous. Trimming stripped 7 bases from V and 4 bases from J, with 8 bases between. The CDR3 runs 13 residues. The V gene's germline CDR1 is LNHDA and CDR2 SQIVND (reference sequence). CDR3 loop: CASNAPYNSPLHF. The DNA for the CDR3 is TGTGCCAGTAACGCGCCGTATAATTCACCCCTCCACTTT. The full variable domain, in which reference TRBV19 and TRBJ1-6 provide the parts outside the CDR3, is DGGITQSPKYLFRKEGQNVTLSCEQNLNHDAMYWYRQDPGQGLRLIYYSQIVNDFQKGDIAEGYSVSREKKESFPLTVTSAQKNPTAFYLCASNAPYNSPLHFGNGTRLTVT.

CDR3 protein: CASSLAAGRNTEAFF. In nucleotides, the CDR3 is TGTGCCAGCAGCTTAGCTGCGGGGAGGAACACTGAAGCTTTCTTT. The chain couples TRBV7-9 to TRBJ1-1; D uncertain. The V end lost 0 bases, the J end lost 1 base, and 9 bases lay between the germline ends. Germline-derived CDR1 and CDR2 are SEHNR and FQNEAQ (reference sequence). The CDR3 has 15 amino acids.

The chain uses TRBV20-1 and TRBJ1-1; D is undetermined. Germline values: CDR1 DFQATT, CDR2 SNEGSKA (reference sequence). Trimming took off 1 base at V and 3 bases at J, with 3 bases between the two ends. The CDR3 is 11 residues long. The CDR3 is CSARVYTEAFF. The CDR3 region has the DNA TGCAGTGCTAGAGTGTACACTGAAGCTTTCTTT.

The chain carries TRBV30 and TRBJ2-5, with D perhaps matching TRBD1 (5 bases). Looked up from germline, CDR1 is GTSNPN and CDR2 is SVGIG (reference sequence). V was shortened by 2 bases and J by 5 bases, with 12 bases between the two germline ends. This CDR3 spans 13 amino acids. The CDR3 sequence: CAWSKGMGETQYF. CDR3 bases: TGTGCCTGGAGTAAGGGGATGGGGGAGACCCAGTACTTC.

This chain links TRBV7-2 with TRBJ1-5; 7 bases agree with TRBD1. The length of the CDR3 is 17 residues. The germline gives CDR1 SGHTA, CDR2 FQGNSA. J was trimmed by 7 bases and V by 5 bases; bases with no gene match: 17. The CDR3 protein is CASSRGGSRGFRQPQHF. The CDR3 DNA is TGTGCCAGCAGCCGGGGGGGGAGCAGGGGGTTCAGACAGCCCCAGCATTTT. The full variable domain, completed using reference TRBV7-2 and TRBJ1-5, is GAGVSQSPSNKVTEKGKDVELRCDPISGHTALYWYRQSLGQGLEFLIYFQGNSAPDKSGLPSDRFSAERTGGSVSTLTIQRTQQEDSAVYLCASSRGGSRGFRQPQHFGDGTRLSIL.

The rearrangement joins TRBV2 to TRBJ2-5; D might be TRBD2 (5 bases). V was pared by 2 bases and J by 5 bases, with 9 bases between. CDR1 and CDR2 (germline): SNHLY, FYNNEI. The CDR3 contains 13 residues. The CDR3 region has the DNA TGTGCCAGCAGTGAAATGGGCGGGGAGACCCAGTACTTC. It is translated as CASSEMGGETQYF.

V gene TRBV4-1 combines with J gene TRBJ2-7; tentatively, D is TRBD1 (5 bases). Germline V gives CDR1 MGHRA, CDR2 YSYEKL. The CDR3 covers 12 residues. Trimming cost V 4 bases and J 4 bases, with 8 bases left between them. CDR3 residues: CASSRPGYEQYF. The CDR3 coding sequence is TGCGCCAGCAGCCGACCAGGGTACGAGCAGTACTTC.

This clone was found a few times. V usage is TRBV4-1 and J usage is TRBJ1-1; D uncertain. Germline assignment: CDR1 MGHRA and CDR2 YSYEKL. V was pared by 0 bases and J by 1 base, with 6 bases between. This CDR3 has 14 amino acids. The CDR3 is CASSQESWNTEAFF. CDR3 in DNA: TGCGCCAGCAGCCAAGAGTCCTGGAACACTGAAGCTTTCTTT.

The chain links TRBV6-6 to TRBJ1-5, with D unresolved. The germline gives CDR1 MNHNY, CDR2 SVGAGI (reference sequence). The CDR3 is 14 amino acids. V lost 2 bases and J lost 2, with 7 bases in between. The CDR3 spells CASSYLSGNQPQHF. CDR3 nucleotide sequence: TGTGCCAGCAGTTACCTTTCGGGCAATCAGCCCCAGCATTTT.

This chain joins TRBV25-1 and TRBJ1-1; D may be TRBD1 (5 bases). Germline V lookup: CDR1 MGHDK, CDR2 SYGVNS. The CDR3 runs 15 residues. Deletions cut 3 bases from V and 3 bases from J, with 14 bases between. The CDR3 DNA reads TGTGCCAGCAGTGATTGGGGGGGAGCGGACACTGAAGCTTTCTTT. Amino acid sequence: CASSDWGGADTEAFF. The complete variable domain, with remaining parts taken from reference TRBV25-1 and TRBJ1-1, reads EADIYQTPRYLVIGTGKKITLECSQTMGHDKMYWYQQDPGMELHLIHYSYGVNSTEKGDLSSESTVSRIRTEHFPLTLESARPSHTSQYLCASSDWGGADTEAFFGQGTRLTVV.

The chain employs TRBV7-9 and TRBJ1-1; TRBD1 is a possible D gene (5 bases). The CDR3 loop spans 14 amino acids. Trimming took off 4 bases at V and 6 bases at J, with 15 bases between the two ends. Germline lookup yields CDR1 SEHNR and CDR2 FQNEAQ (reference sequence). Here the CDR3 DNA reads TGTGCCAGCAGCTGGAGACAGCTCTCTTCTGAAGCTTTCTTT. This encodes CASSWRQLSSEAFF.

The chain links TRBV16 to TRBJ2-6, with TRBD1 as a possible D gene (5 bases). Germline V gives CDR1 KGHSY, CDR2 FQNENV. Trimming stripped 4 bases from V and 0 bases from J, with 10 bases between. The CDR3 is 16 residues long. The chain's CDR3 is CASSPIDSSGANVLTF. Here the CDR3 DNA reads TGTGCCAGCAGCCCAATCGACAGCTCTGGGGCCAACGTCCTGACTTTC.

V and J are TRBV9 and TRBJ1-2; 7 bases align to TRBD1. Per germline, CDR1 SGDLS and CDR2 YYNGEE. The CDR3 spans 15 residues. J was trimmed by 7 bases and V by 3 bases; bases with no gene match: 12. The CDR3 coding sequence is TGTGCCAGCAGCGCCTCCTCCAGACAGGGTGGTGGCTACACCTTC. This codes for CASSASSRQGGGYTF.

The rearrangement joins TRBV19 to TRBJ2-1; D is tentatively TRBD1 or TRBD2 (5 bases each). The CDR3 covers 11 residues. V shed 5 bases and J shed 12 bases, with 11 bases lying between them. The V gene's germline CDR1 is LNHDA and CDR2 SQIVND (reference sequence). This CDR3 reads CASSQGRSQFF. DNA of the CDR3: TGTGCCAGTAGTCAGGGACGTTCGCAGTTCTTC.

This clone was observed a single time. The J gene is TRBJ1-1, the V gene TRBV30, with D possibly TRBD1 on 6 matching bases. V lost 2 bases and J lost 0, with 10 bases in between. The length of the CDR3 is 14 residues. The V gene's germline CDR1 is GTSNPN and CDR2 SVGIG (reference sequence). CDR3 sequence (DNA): TGTGCCTGGAGTCTGGGGGACATGAACACTGAAGCTTTCTTT. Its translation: CAWSLGDMNTEAFF.

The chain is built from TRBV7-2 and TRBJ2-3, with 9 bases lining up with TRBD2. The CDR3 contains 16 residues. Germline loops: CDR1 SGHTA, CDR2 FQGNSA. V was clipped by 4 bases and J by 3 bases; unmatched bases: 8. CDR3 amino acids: CASSYLSGGRTDTQYF. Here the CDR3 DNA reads TGTGCCAGCAGCTACCTAAGCGGGGGGCGGACAGATACGCAGTATTTT.

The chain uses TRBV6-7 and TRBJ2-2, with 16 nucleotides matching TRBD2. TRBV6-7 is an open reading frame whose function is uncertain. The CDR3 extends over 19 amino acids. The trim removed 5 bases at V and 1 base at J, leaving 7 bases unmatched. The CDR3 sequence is CASSQPGLAGGKNTGELFF. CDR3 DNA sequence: TGTGCCAGCAGTCAACCGGGACTAGCGGGGGGGAAGAACACCGGGGAGCTGTTTTTT.

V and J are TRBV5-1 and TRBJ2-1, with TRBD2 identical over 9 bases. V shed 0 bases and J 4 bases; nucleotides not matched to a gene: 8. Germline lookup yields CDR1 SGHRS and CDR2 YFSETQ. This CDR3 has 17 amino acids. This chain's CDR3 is CASSLASGGLSYNEQFF. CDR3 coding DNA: TGCGCCAGCAGCTTGGCGAGCGGGGGGTTATCTTACAATGAGCAGTTCTTC.

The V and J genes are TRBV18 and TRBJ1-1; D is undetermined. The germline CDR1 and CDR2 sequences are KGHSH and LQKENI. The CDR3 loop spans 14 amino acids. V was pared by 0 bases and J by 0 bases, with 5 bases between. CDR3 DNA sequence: TGTGCCAGCTCACCACCGGGAATGAACACTGAAGCTTTCTTT. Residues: CASSPPGMNTEAFF.

The CDR3 sequence: CASSEVREAFF. CDR3 coding DNA: TGTGCCAGCAGTGAAGTGCGTGAAGCTTTCTTT. The chain recombines TRBV6-1 with TRBJ1-1, with D unresolved. CDR1 is MNHNS, CDR2 SASEGT, per germline. Trimming stripped 1 base from V and 7 bases from J, with 4 bases between. The CDR3 covers 11 residues.

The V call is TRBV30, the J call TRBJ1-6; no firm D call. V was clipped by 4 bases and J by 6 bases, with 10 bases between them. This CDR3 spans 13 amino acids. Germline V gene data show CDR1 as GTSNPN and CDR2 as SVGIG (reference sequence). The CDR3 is CAWKPLRNSPLHF. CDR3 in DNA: TGTGCCTGGAAGCCCCTACGTAATTCACCCCTCCACTTT.

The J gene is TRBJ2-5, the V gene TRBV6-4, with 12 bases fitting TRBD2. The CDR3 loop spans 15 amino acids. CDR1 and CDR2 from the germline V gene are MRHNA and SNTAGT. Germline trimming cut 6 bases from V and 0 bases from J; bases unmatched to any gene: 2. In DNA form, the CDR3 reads TGTGCCAGCAGCCGGACTAGCGGGGACCAAGAGACCCAGTACTTC. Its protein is CASSRTSGDQETQYF.

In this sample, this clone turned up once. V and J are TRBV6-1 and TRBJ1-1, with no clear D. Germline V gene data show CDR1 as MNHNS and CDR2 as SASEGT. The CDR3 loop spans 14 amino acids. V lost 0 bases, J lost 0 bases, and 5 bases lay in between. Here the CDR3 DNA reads TGTGCCAGCAGTGAAGCTCTCATGAACACTGAAGCTTTCTTT. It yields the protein CASSEALMNTEAFF.

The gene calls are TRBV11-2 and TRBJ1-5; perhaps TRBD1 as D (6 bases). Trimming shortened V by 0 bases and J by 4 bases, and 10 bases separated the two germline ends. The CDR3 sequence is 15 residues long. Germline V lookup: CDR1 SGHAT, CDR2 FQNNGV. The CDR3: CASSLEAGANQPQHF. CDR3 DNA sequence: TGTGCCAGCAGCTTAGAGGCAGGGGCAAATCAGCCCCAGCATTTT.

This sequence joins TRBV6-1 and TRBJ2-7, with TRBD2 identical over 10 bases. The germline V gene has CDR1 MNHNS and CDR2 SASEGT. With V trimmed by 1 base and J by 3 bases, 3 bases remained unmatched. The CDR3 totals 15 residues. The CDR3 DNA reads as TGTGCCAGCAGTGAAGGGGCTAGCGGGGGCTACGAGCAGTACTTC. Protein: CASSEGASGGYEQYF.

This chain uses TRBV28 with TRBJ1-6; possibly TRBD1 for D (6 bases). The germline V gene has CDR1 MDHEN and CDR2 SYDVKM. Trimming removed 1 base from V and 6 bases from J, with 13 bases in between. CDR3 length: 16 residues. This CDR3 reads CASSLYGTGFNSPLHF. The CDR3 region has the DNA TGTGCCAGCAGTTTATATGGTACAGGGTTTAATTCACCCCTCCACTTT.

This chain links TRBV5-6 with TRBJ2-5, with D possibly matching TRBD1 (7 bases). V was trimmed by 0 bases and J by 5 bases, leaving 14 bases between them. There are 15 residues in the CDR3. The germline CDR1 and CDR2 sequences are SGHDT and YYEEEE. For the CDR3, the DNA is TGTGCCAGCAGCTTGGCCGCCAGGGGGAGGGAGACCCAGTACTTC. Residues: CASSLAARGRETQYF.

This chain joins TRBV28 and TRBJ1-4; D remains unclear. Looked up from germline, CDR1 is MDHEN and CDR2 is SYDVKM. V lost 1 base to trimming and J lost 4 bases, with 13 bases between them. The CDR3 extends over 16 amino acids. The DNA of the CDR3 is TGTGCCAGCAGTTTATTCACCGAGGGCCATAATGAAAAACTGTTTTTT. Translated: CASSLFTEGHNEKLFF.

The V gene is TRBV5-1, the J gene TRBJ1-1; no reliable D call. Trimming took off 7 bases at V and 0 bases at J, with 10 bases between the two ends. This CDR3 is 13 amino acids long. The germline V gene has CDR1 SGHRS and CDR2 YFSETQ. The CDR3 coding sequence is TGCGCCAGCGGATACCAGGTGAACACTGAAGCTTTCTTT. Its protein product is CASGYQVNTEAFF.

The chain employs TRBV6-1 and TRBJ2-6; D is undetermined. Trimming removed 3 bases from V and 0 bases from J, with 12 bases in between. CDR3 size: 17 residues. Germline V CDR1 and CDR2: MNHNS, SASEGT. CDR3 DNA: TGTGCCAGCAGTGACAGAAGATTAAGCTCTGGGGCCAACGTCCTGACTTTC. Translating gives CASSDRRLSSGANVLTF.

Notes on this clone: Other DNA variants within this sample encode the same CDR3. The CDR3 nucleotides are TGTGCCAGCAGTTCAACAGCGAACACTGAAGCTTTCTTT. Translated: CASSSTANTEAFF. This sequence joins TRBV6-5 and TRBJ1-1; D gene unclear. CDR1 and CDR2 (germline): MNHEY, SVGAGI. Trimming left V 4 bases short and J 1 base short, with 7 bases between. This CDR3 is 13 amino acids long.